This TCR beta chain was obtained from a study of blood T cell repertoires in COVID-19 (dated by TCRdb to 2018 to 2021). At the level of the whole study: The collaborator samples originated in the United States, Italy and Spain and spanned the acute and convalescent phases of COVID-19. The prospective study material was composed of cDNA or gDNA derived from T cells, B-cell-depleted T cells, or PBMCs. Deeply sampled blood TCRbeta repertoires from subjects exposed to, actively infected with, or recovered from COVID-19 were included in the dataset. The repertoires were made available in a free public database intended to serve as a resource for research on the immune response to SARS-CoV-2. Samples came from the ongoing ImmuneRACE study (first 160 participants) plus 1,254 subjects from 6 global collaborators. Nearly every sample came with metadata listing a de-identified subject ID, COVID-19 status, age in years and sex. HLA class I and class II types, where available, came from metadata supplied by the sample provider rather than from assay-based typing. The full study reports these points: How much clinical and demographic metadata was included differed by source and by participant, and the metadata was provided uncurated.

The immunoSEQ Assay, a bias-controlled multiplex PCR, was used to amplify TCRbeta CDR3 regions from genomic DNA. The authors' pipeline ran thus. The number of nucleated cells in each sample was estimated by amplification of reference gene primers within the assay. Sequence reads were collapsed and filtered to measure the absolute abundance of every unique TCRbeta CDR3 rearrangement. Productive Simpson clonality was computed per sample as the square root of Simpson's diversity index over productive rearrangements. TCRdb provides this immuneACCESS table in a form limited to in-frame rearrangements. Some clones are lacking; in checked studies, under half of them reflect an unresolved V gene, and why the rest are absent is not known. V and J calls and clone size are those listed in that table; D and trimming were worked out from the DNA. The sample table records over 60,000 clones; more than 75% of these occur just once. The ten biggest clones cover 12% of the sample.

CDR1 and CDR2 are read off the germline V gene as SGHTA and FQGNSA. Including the terminal cysteine and phenylalanine, the CDR3 comprises 15 residues. Left in the record is the CDR3 DNA by itself, 45 bases read in frame from the first base. Relative to germline, V is 5 bases shorter and J is 1 base shorter, with 13 bases between their ends. With regard to this clone: No cognate antigen has been identified for it. Qualities for individual bases were not recorded, and no much larger clone is one base off.

Collaborating institutions collected whole blood in K2EDTA tubes following their own protocols. Collaborator samples were shipped for TCRbeta analysis as frozen whole blood, isolated PBMCs, or DNA extracted from either sample type. What was sequenced was peripheral blood. The source is a human donor in a cohort sampled during active COVID-19. The V gene is TRBV7-2 and the J gene is TRBJ2-3, and TRBD1 may be the D gene, going by 6 matching bases. The sequenced DNA is TGTGCCAGCAGCCCAGGGGCGTTTGGCACAGATACGCAGTATTTT. Its translation reads: CASSPGAFGTDTQYF.